The 30 T cell receptor beta chains in this list originate from one sample, sequenced in a study of T-cell reconstitution after alpha-beta-depleted transplantation in children. Construction of the TCRbeta library involved unique molecular identifiers. In TCRdb, the PCR reads were re-called with MiXCR into one record per CDR3 protein. Here the sample spans about a million distinct CDR3 sequences, around 30% being singletons. This sample comprised PBMCs, mostly from graft donor cells, obtained 360 days after TCRalphabeta/CD19-depleted stem cell transplant. The receptors here all came from a boy in the first two years of life who had a stem cell transplant for SCID, so the T cells may come from the graft donor.

This chain uses TRBV7-2 with TRBJ2-7, with 7 bases fitting TRBD1. The CDR3 loop spans 15 amino acids. Germline CDR1 and CDR2: SGHTA and FQGNSA. The V gene end was trimmed by 2 bases and the J gene end by 2 bases; junction bases not matched to a gene: 6. In DNA, the CDR3 is TGTGCCAGCAGCTTATTTGGGACAGAGGCCTACGAGCAGTACTTC. It specifies CASSLFGTEAYEQYF.

The genes are TRBV5-1 and TRBJ2-3, with TRBD2 identical over 8 bases. Germline CDR1 is SGHRS and CDR2 is YFSETQ. V lost 2 bases, J lost 2 bases, and 10 bases stayed unmatched. CDR3 length: 17 amino acids. CDR3 bases: TGCGCCAGCAGCTTTGATTTAGCGGGGACGTTCACAGATACGCAGTATTTT. It translates to CASSFDLAGTFTDTQYF.

The V call is TRBV5-1, the J call TRBJ2-3, with 13 positions matching TRBD2. J was trimmed by 0 bases and V by 2 bases; bases with no gene match: 6. The germline V gene has CDR1 SGHRS and CDR2 YFSETQ. The CDR3 loop spans 18 amino acids. DNA for the CDR3: TGCGCCAGCAGCTTTAAACGGACTAGCGGGGGCAGCACAGATACGCAGTATTTT. Protein: CASSFKRTSGGSTDTQYF.

The rearrangement links TRBV20-1 to TRBJ1-1; 7 nucleotides agree with TRBD1. Germline assignment: CDR1 DFQATT and CDR2 SNEGSKA (reference sequence). The CDR3 is 11 residues long. CDR3 residues: CRGDSPGDPFF. DNA of the CDR3: TGCAGGGGGGACAGTCCGGGGGATCCTTTCTTT.

This clonotype was seen only a few times. The genes are TRBV20-1 and TRBJ1-2, with D maybe TRBD1 (6 bases). Per the germline V gene, CDR1 is DFQATT and CDR2 is SNEGSKA (reference sequence). The CDR3 covers 17 residues. Trimming took 1 base from V and 4 from J, leaving 22 bases between them. CDR3 in DNA: TGCAGTGCTAGAGGTGATTTATGGGGGCAGGAACGCTATGGCTACACCTTC. It yields the protein CSARGDLWGQERYGYTF.

The chain is built from TRBV4-2 and TRBJ2-7; the D gene could be TRBD1 or TRBD2 (6 bases each). The germline V gene has CDR1 LGHNA and CDR2 YNFKEQ. The length of the CDR3 is 17 residues. V shed 0 bases and J shed 7 bases, with 22 bases lying between them. The CDR3: CASSQDGTGRINREQYF. DNA of the CDR3: TGTGCCAGCAGCCAAGATGGAACAGGGAGGATCAATCGAGAGCAGTACTTC.

This clonotype was found a few times. The chain uses TRBV20-1 and TRBJ2-3, with 9 bases that match TRBD2. V shed 8 bases, J shed 2 bases, and the junction held 8 bases outside the gene matches. From germline, CDR1 is DFQATT and CDR2 SNEGSKA (reference sequence). CDR3 length equals 14 residues. The CDR3: CSLAGTSSTDTQYF. CDR3 coding DNA: TGCAGTTTGGCCGGGACTAGCTCCACAGATACGCAGTATTTT.

This sequence joins TRBV29-1 and TRBJ2-1, with a weak D call TRBD1 (7 bases). Trimming left V 4 bases short and J 0 bases short, with 19 bases between. The CDR3 length is 17 residues. CDR1 and CDR2 (germline): SQVTM, ANQGSEA. The CDR3 region is CSVASGGGDSSYNEQFF. The CDR3 bases are TGCAGCGTTGCTTCGGGTGGCGGGGACAGCTCCTACAATGAGCAGTTCTTC.

This rearrangement joins TRBV7-9 to TRBJ2-1; 8 nucleotides align to TRBD1. The V segment lost 5 bases and the J segment 2 bases; nucleotides outside the gene matches: 11. CDR3 length: 17 amino acids. Germline-derived CDR1 and CDR2 are SEHNR and FQNEAQ (reference sequence). As DNA, the CDR3 is TGTGCCAGCAGCACCCGGACAGGGTATCCTCCCTACAATGAGCAGTTCTTC. This translates into CASSTRTGYPPYNEQFF.

The table lists this clonotype with a few counts. The genes are TRBV18 and TRBJ1-1; D unclear. Germline-derived CDR1 and CDR2 are KGHSH and LQKENI. The V end lost 4 bases, the J end lost 3 bases, and 9 bases lay between the germline ends. This CDR3 contains 13 residues. The CDR3 DNA reads as TGTGCCAGCTCACTCAGAGAGGACACTGAAGCTTTCTTT. This sequence encodes CASSLREDTEAFF.

V gene TRBV7-3 combines with J gene TRBJ2-2; D not resolved. V was trimmed by 1 base and J by 6 bases, leaving 15 bases between them. CDR3 length: 16 residues. From germline, CDR1 is SGHTA and CDR2 FQGTGA. CDR3 region: CASSLNAPYISGELFF. CDR3 coding DNA: TGTGCCAGCAGCTTAAATGCCCCCTACATCTCCGGGGAGCTGTTTTTT.

The V gene is TRBV4-2, the J gene TRBJ2-5; D might be TRBD2 (6 bases). V gave up 4 bases and J gave up 2 bases, with 17 bases separating them. Germline CDR1 and CDR2: LGHNA and YNFKEQ. CDR3 length equals 16 residues. The CDR3 loop is CASSLIPGTRQETQYF. CDR3 bases: TGTGCCAGCAGCCTAATCCCCGGGACTCGTCAAGAGACCCAGTACTTC.

This clonotype has only one observation. This chain connects TRBV2 to TRBJ2-1, with a weak D call TRBD2 (6 bases). Germline CDR1 reads SNHLY; CDR2 reads FYNNEI. The V and J ends lost 0 bases and 0 bases respectively, with 12 bases between them. This CDR3 region has 17 residues. CDR3 amino acids: CASSEALGGISYNEQFF. The CDR3 nucleotides read TGTGCCAGCAGTGAAGCGCTTGGGGGGATCTCCTACAATGAGCAGTTCTTC.

This chain connects TRBV7-2 to TRBJ1-5, with D uncertain. The CDR3 loop spans 15 amino acids. CDR1 is SGHTA and CDR2 is FQGNSA in the germline V gene. V shed 2 bases and J shed 5 bases, with 13 bases lying between them. CDR3 amino acids: CASSLYAIKDQPQHF. CDR3 in DNA: TGTGCCAGCAGCTTATACGCGATCAAGGATCAGCCCCAGCATTTT.

As regards this clonotype: Its ends do not fully match the called genes, so a read error is possible. The chain links TRBV7-8 to TRBJ2-3; D is undetermined. Germline V CDR1 and CDR2: SGHVS, FQNEAQ. The CDR3 has 14 residues. The CDR3 bases are TGTTCCAGCAGCCTTAGAGATGAACGGGATACGCAGTATTTT. Protein sequence: CSSSLRDERDTQYF.

The V call is TRBV9, the J call TRBJ2-3; 8 bases map to TRBD2. The CDR3 is 15 amino acids. Germline V lookup: CDR1 SGDLS, CDR2 YYNGEE. V dropped 3 bases and J dropped 3; count of bases not matched to a gene: 6. Written as DNA, the CDR3 is TGTGCCAGCAGCGCTCGGGGGGGCCTTACAGATACGCAGTATTTT. Its protein is CASSARGGLTDTQYF.

The chain carries TRBV18 and TRBJ2-5, with TRBD2 identical over 12 bases. From germline, CDR1 is KGHSH and CDR2 LQKENI. The CDR3 covers 17 residues. The ends lost 3 bases at V and 5 bases at J; junction bases unmatched: 10. The CDR3 is CASSPTRTSGAWETQYF. The CDR3 bases are TGTGCCAGCTCACCCACAAGGACTAGCGGGGCATGGGAGACCCAGTACTTC.

This clonotype appeared a few times. The rearrangement links TRBV20-1 to TRBJ2-7, with D possibly matching TRBD2 (6 bases). Trimming took off 0 bases at V and 9 bases at J, with 12 bases between the two ends. The CDR3 has 12 amino acids. Germline CDR1 and CDR2: DFQATT and SNEGSKA (reference sequence). CDR3 DNA: TGCAGTGCTAGAGAGGAGGGACCGGCGCAGTACTTC. Its protein is CSAREEGPAQYF.

The chain joins TRBV24-1 to TRBJ2-1, with D possibly being TRBD2 (6 bases). The CDR3 spans 15 residues. The V end lost 4 bases, the J end lost 1 base, and 10 bases lay between the germline ends. CDR1 and CDR2 (germline): KGHDR, SFDVKD. CDR3 region: CATSEGGGSYNEQFF. In DNA form, the CDR3 reads TGTGCCACCAGTGAGGGTGGAGGGTCCTACAATGAGCAGTTCTTC.

This clonotype appeared a few times. The chain uses TRBV28 and TRBJ2-7; 9 bases agree with TRBD2. The CDR3 is 16 residues long. Germline V gene sequence: CDR1 MDHEN, CDR2 SYDVKM. V dropped 4 bases and J dropped 2; count of bases not matched to a gene: 9. CDR3 sequence reads: CASSSPMTSGPYEQYF. CDR3 DNA sequence: TGTGCCAGCAGTTCCCCAATGACTAGCGGTCCCTACGAGCAGTACTTC.

This clonotype has just a few counts. The chain is built from TRBV7-8 and TRBJ2-5; D remains ambiguous. This CDR3 comprises 13 residues. The germline CDR1 and CDR2 sequences are SGHVS and FQNEAQ. Trimming removed 2 bases from V and 5 bases from J, with 9 bases in between. This CDR3 is CASSLPRLETQYF. The CDR3 DNA is TGTGCCAGCAGCTTACCTCGGTTGGAGACCCAGTACTTC.

The V gene is TRBV24-1, the J gene TRBJ1-2, with 9 bases matching TRBD1. CDR1 KGHDR and CDR2 SFDVKD come from the germline V gene. The V gene end was trimmed by 3 bases and the J gene end by 8 bases; junction bases not matched to a gene: 3. CDR3 length equals 13 residues. The CDR3: CATSDDGQGGYTF. CDR3 nucleotides: TGTGCCACCAGTGATGACGGACAGGGGGGCTACACCTTC.

The CDR3 nucleotides read TGCGCCAGCAGCCAACAGGGCCCTCTTTTCCAAGAGACCCAGTACTTC. The encoded protein is CASSQQGPLFQETQYF. The chain employs TRBV5-1 and TRBJ2-5, with D possibly matching TRBD1 (6 bases). The CDR3 extends over 16 amino acids. V gave up 4 bases and J gave up 1 base, with 17 bases separating them. Germline V gene lookup returns CDR1 SGHRS and CDR2 YFSETQ.

This clonotype was counted a few times. This chain uses TRBV4-2 with TRBJ2-1, with 8 bases fitting TRBD2. This CDR3 has 17 amino acids. With 1 base clipped from V and 2 bases from J, the junction kept 7 bases outside the gene matches. Germline V gives CDR1 LGHNA, CDR2 YNFKEQ. The CDR3 protein is CASSQAGAGDAYNEQFF. The DNA for the CDR3 is TGTGCCAGCAGCCAAGCAGGAGCGGGGGACGCCTACAATGAGCAGTTCTTC.

Comment on this clonotype: With a much larger clone just one base away, this may be a read error. The chain recombines TRBV12-3 or TRBV12-4 with TRBJ2-7; D might be TRBD2 (6 bases). The CDR3 runs to 16 residues. Trimming removed 5 bases from V and 11 bases from J, with 28 bases in between. The CDR3 nucleotides are TGTGCCAGCAGTCCCCTATGGACGGCTCTTCCGAGGGAGGAGTACTTC. This translates into CASSPLWTALPREEYF.

The genes are TRBV25-1 and TRBJ2-5; D perhaps matches TRBD1 (6 bases). This CDR3 has 15 residues. V lost 2 bases, J lost 1 base, and 11 bases lay in between. CDR1 and CDR2 from the germline V gene are MGHDK and SYGVNS. DNA for the CDR3: TGTGCCAGCAGTGAAAAGCAAGGGGGCCAAGAGACCCAGTACTTC. Its translation is CASSEKQGGQETQYF.

This clonotype was found a few times. The V call is TRBV5-6, the J call TRBJ2-3, with D perhaps matching TRBD1 (5 bases). Germline V CDR1 and CDR2: SGHDT, YYEEEE. Trimming removed 0 bases at V and 3 bases at J, with 14 bases between. The length of the CDR3 is 16 residues. Here the CDR3 reads CASSLAKGQGTDTQYF. The CDR3 nucleotides read TGTGCCAGCAGCTTGGCCAAGGGGCAGGGAACAGATACGCAGTATTTT.

This chain connects TRBV12-3 or TRBV12-4 to TRBJ2-4; no clear D gene. The CDR3 runs 14 residues. V was shortened by 5 bases and J by 0 bases, with 8 bases between the two germline ends. CDR3 loop: CASSKRIAKNIQYF. CDR3 DNA: TGTGCCAGCAGTAAGAGAATAGCCAAAAACATTCAGTACTTC.

As DNA, the CDR3 is TGTGCCAGCAGTTCTCGGACACTGGGGTCCTACGAGCAGTACTTC. It translates to CASSSRTLGSYEQYF. The chain links TRBV28 to TRBJ2-7, with D possibly matching TRBD1 (5 bases). Per the germline V gene, CDR1 is MDHEN and CDR2 is SYDVKM. CDR3 length: 15 amino acids. Trimming cost V 4 bases and J 1 base, with 14 bases left between them.

This clonotype was observed a handful of times. The J gene is TRBJ1-2, the V gene TRBV2; D is possibly TRBD1 (5 bases). The CDR3 is made up of 13 amino acids. From germline, CDR1 is SNHLY and CDR2 FYNNEI. This chain's CDR3 is CGWGTPGGYGYTF. In nucleotides, the CDR3 is TGTGGATGGGGCACCCCGGGAGGATATGGCTACACCTTC.